This passage covers 14 T cell receptor beta chains from one sample sequenced in a study of T cells in localized non-small cell lung cancer. This table comes from immunoSEQ multiplex PCR, and its TCRdb copy is limited to in-frame clones, with some not included. The sample has some 40,000 clones, around 94% seen once; the top ten hold around 6.9%. Here the sequenced sample was peripheral blood, taken before any cancer treatment. The receptors shown here come from a female donor of 60 years or more with stage I lung adenocarcinoma.

The chain couples TRBV5-1 to TRBJ1-6; 9 positions agree with TRBD1. This CDR3 is 16 amino acids long. Looked up from germline, CDR1 is SGHRS and CDR2 is YFSETQ. The junction had 9 bases not matched to a gene; V was cut back by 6 bases and J by 5 bases. CDR3 in DNA: TGCGCCAGCACCACGGTGGGACAGGGAGATAATTCACCCCTCCACTTT. Amino acids: CASTTVGQGDNSPLHF.

CDR3 amino acids: CASSLGTALIYGYTF. CDR3 DNA: TGCGCCAGCAGCTTGGGGACAGCCTTAATATATGGCTACACCTTC. This rearrangement joins TRBV5-1 to TRBJ1-2; D might be TRBD1 (6 bases). The V gene lost 0 bases and the J gene lost 5 bases, with 14 bases spanning the gap. The CDR3 has 15 residues. Germline V gene sequence: CDR1 SGHRS, CDR2 YFSETQ.

The chain joins TRBV5-1 to TRBJ2-3; D remains ambiguous. Looked up from germline, CDR1 is SGHRS and CDR2 is YFSETQ. V gave up 0 bases and J gave up 5 bases, with 10 bases separating them. There are 14 residues in the CDR3. In nucleotides, the CDR3 is TGCGCCAGCAGCTTGGGACTCTCTAGAGATACGCAGTATTTT. As protein: CASSLGLSRDTQYF.

The chain links TRBV6-5 to TRBJ2-2; no reliable D call. The V gene lost 6 bases and the J gene lost 7 bases, with 15 bases spanning the gap. Germline CDR1 reads MNHEY; CDR2 reads SVGAGI. CDR3 length equals 14 residues. CDR3 amino acids: CASSLGRPVGELFF. DNA for the CDR3: TGTGCCAGCAGCCTCGGACGTCCCGTCGGGGAGCTGTTTTTT.

In the case of this clone: At one end, the junction sequence differs from germline, possibly due to a read error. The chain has TRBV7-7 and TRBJ2-3; D ambiguous. The CDR3 consists of 14 residues. Germline CDR1 and CDR2: SSHAT and FNYEAQ (reference sequence). The CDR3 DNA reads as TGTGCTAGCAGCTTAGACGCTGGCACAGATACGCAGTATTTT. Its protein product is CASSLDAGTDTQYF. Full variable domain (remainder filled in from reference TRBV7-7 and TRBJ2-3): GAGVSQSPRYKVTKRGQDVTLRCDPISSHATLYWYQQALGQGPEFLTYFNYEAQPDKSGLPSDRFSAERPEGSISTLTIQRTEQRDSAMYRCASSLDAGTDTQYFGPGTRLTVL.

This chain connects TRBV7-2 to TRBJ1-5; D remains ambiguous. The CDR3 contains 16 residues. The germline CDR1 and CDR2 sequences are SGHTA and FQGNSA. V gave up 1 base and J gave up 0 bases, with 10 bases separating them. In nucleotides, the CDR3 is TGTGCCAGCAGCTTAGAAGGGCCGTATAGCAATCAGCCCCAGCATTTT. Translation: CASSLEGPYSNQPQHF.

The V and J genes are TRBV7-6 and TRBJ1-6; 9 nucleotides agree with TRBD1. CDR1 is SGHVS and CDR2 is FNYEAQ in the germline V gene. The CDR3 spans 16 residues. J gave up 8 bases and V 5 bases, and 10 bases lay outside the gene matches. CDR3 loop: CASSTGGGTGHSPLHF. In DNA form, the CDR3 reads TGTGCCAGCAGCACAGGAGGGGGGACAGGGCATTCACCCCTCCACTTT.

This clone was counted a few times. The rearrangement uses TRBV7-9 and TRBJ1-1, with D perhaps TRBD1 (5 bases). Trimming took off 6 bases at V and 4 bases at J, with 15 bases between the two ends. Germline lookup yields CDR1 SEHNR and CDR2 FQNEAQ (reference sequence). The CDR3 covers 14 residues. The CDR3 DNA reads as TGTGCCAGCAGTTTCAGGGAGGCGGGCACTGAAGCTTTCTTT. Translation: CASSFREAGTEAFF.

In its sample, this clone was seen once. The chain carries TRBV7-2 and TRBJ2-5, with 7 bases fitting TRBD1. The germline V gene has CDR1 SGHTA and CDR2 FQGNSA. Losses at the gene ends were 4 bases for V and 5 bases for J; bases not matched to a gene: 7. The CDR3 sequence is 14 residues long. CDR3: CASSSGQAWETQYF. The CDR3 DNA sequence: TGTGCCAGCAGCTCTGGACAGGCTTGGGAGACCCAGTACTTC.

The chain is built from TRBV18 and TRBJ1-1; D might be TRBD1 (6 bases). Germline CDR1 is KGHSH and CDR2 is LQKENI. Trimming cost V 6 bases and J 4 bases, with 18 bases left between them. This CDR3 has 15 amino acids. The CDR3 loop is CASSLPARGSTEAFF. Here the CDR3 DNA reads TGTGCCAGCTCTCTCCCTGCGAGGGGGAGCACTGAAGCTTTCTTT.

The chain recombines TRBV10-3 with TRBJ1-5; 7 positions match TRBD1. The CDR3 extends over 15 amino acids. CDR1 and CDR2 (germline): ENHRY, SYGVKD. V dropped 3 bases and J dropped 9; count of bases not matched to a gene: 11. CDR3 sequence: CAISDRPGGGTPQHF. CDR3 coding DNA: TGTGCCATCAGTGACCGACCGGGAGGGGGCACGCCCCAGCATTTT.

In its sample, this clone was seen a few times. The rearrangement joins TRBV2 to TRBJ1-2, with D maybe TRBD1 (5 bases). Trimming left V 7 bases short and J 0 bases short, with 15 bases between. The CDR3 contains 15 residues. Germline CDR1 SNHLY, CDR2 FYNNEI. The CDR3 here is CASKRDRSSNYGYTF. The CDR3 DNA reads as TGTGCCAGCAAACGGGACCGCTCTTCTAACTATGGCTACACCTTC. The full variable domain, rest sourced from reference TRBV2 and TRBJ1-2, is EPEVTQTPSHQVTQMGQEVILRCVPISNHLYFYWYRQILGQKVEFLVSFYNNEISEKSEIFDDQFSVERPDGSNFTLKIRSTKLEDSAMYFCASKRDRSSNYGYTFGSGTRLTVV.

The chain recombines TRBV5-1 with TRBJ1-3; D might be TRBD1 (5 bases). The germline gives CDR1 SGHRS, CDR2 YFSETQ. V lost 1 base and J 1 base, leaving 9 bases between the germline ends. This CDR3 spans 15 amino acids. The CDR3 sequence: CASSLYSGSGNTIYF. The CDR3 DNA sequence: TGCGCCAGCAGCTTGTATTCAGGGTCTGGAAACACCATATATTTT.

The chain carries TRBV23-1 and TRBJ2-1, with TRBD2 matching 7 bases. TRBV23-1 is sorted into the ORF group, with uncertain function. The CDR3 length is 17 residues. Trimming took 0 bases from V and 7 from J; bases not matched to a gene: 12. CDR3 DNA sequence: TGCGCCAGCAGTCAATCGAGTGTCGTCAGGGAGGGGAATGAGCAGTTCTTC. This encodes CASSQSSVVREGNEQFF.